The TCR beta chain under discussion was sequenced for a study of blood T cell repertoires in COVID-19. Profiled with immunoSEQ multiplex PCR; TCRdb holds only in-frame clones, not every one. This table holds fewer than 700,000 clones, approximately 88% found once. Patients from Seattle were sampled longitudinally, starting during active infection. CDR1 and CDR2 from the germline V gene are GTSNPN and SVGIG (reference sequence). CDR3 length equals 13 residues. The V and J ends lost 4 bases and 6 bases respectively, with 15 bases between them. The chain links TRBV30 to TRBJ1-1; possible D gene TRBD1, 5 bases. This clonotype was obtained from a woman between 50 and 59 years old with COVID-19, enrolled during active disease. The specimen was peripheral blood. Here the CDR3 DNA reads TGTGCCTGGACAGGGAATAATTGGGCTGAAGCTTTCTTT. Translating gives CAWTGNNWAEAFF.